The 17 T cell receptor beta chains presented below share a single source sample, sequenced in a study of blood T cell repertoires in COVID-19. The protocol was immunoSEQ multiplex PCR, while the TCRdb copy is restricted to in-frame clones and leaves out a portion. Among about 160,000 clones listed, around 84% were seen once. Sequenced material: PBMCs or T cells enriched from blood (not recorded which). These receptor sequences come from a woman aged 45-60 years who had recovered from COVID-19.

For the CDR3, the DNA is TGTGCCAGCAGCCAAGGAGGCGGGGTCACAGATACGCAGTATTTT. Protein: CASSQGGGVTDTQYF. The rearrangement uses TRBV3-1 (or the pseudogene TRBV3-2) and TRBJ2-3; TRBD2 might be the D (6 bases). Germline V CDR1 and CDR2: LGHDT, YNNKEL (reference sequence). The length of the CDR3 is 15 residues. The V end was cut by 1 base, the J end by 2 bases, with 10 bases between.

The rearrangement links TRBV5-1 to TRBJ1-5; maybe TRBD1 (6 bases). This CDR3 region has 15 residues. The ends were cut back, 2 bases at V and 3 bases at J, with 12 bases in the middle. CDR1 and CDR2 from the germline V gene are SGHRS and YFSETQ. CDR3 nucleotides: TGCGCCAGCAGCTTTACAGGGCTGAACAATCAGCCCCAGCATTTT. Its protein product is CASSFTGLNNQPQHF.

The V gene is TRBV29-1, the J gene TRBJ2-1, with D perhaps TRBD2 (6 bases). Trimming took off 5 bases at V and 1 base at J, with 21 bases between the two ends. This CDR3 is built from 17 residues. The germline V gene has CDR1 SQVTM and CDR2 ANQGSEA. CDR3 in amino acids: CSVKAIGLAGSYNEQFF. As DNA, the CDR3 is TGCAGCGTTAAGGCCATCGGGTTGGCGGGGTCCTACAATGAGCAGTTCTTC.

The chain combines TRBV14 with TRBJ1-3; TRBD1 matches at 9 bases. J was trimmed by 0 bases and V by 4 bases; bases with no gene match: 4. CDR3 length equals 16 residues. In germline, CDR1 is SGHDN, CDR2 FVKESK. The CDR3 DNA is TGTGCCAGCAGCCTTAAGACAGGGGGCTCTGGAAACACCATATATTTT. This codes for CASSLKTGGSGNTIYF.

The chain couples TRBV19 to TRBJ1-4, with TRBD1 matching 9 bases. This CDR3 comprises 16 residues. The trim removed 1 base at V and 7 bases at J, leaving 7 bases unmatched. Germline loops: CDR1 LNHDA, CDR2 SQIVND (reference sequence). The CDR3 region is CASSIAPGQGREKLFF. Written as DNA, the CDR3 is TGTGCCAGTAGTATAGCTCCGGGACAGGGTCGTGAAAAACTGTTTTTT.

V is TRBV7-9 and J is TRBJ2-7, with TRBD1 as a possible D gene (6 bases). The V end lost 5 bases, the J end lost 2 bases, and 16 bases lay between the germline ends. Per germline, CDR1 SEHNR and CDR2 FQNEAQ (reference sequence). This CDR3 spans 15 amino acids. This CDR3 reads CASSGDRFLPYEQYF. The DNA for the CDR3 is TGTGCCAGCAGCGGAGACAGGTTCCTTCCCTACGAGCAGTACTTC.

V is TRBV6-2 or TRBV6-3 and J is TRBJ1-1; 7 positions agree with TRBD1. This CDR3 region has 15 residues. V lost 2 bases to trimming and J lost 1 base; unmatched junction nucleotides: 4. Germline V CDR1 and CDR2: MNHEY, SVGEGT. The CDR3 reads CASSYPDRANTEAFF. CDR3 bases: TGTGCCAGCAGTTACCCCGACAGGGCGAACACTGAAGCTTTCTTT.

CDR3 protein: CASSEVQGLREGTDTQYF. The CDR3 bases are TGTGCCAGCAGTGAGGTTCAGGGACTACGGGAGGGCACAGATACGCAGTATTTT. This chain uses TRBV6-2 or TRBV6-3 with TRBJ2-3, with 7 bases identical to TRBD2. Germline trimming cut 5 bases from V and 1 base from J; bases unmatched to any gene: 15. The CDR3 extends over 18 amino acids. The germline gives CDR1 MNHEY, CDR2 SVGEGT.

The rearrangement links TRBV20-1 to TRBJ2-7; D is possibly TRBD2 (6 bases). V lost 6 bases, J lost 3 bases, and 9 bases lay in between. This CDR3 is built from 11 residues. Germline assignment: CDR1 DFQATT and CDR2 SNEGSKA (reference sequence). CDR3 in amino acids: CSAPDYYEQYF. CDR3 in DNA: TGCAGTGCCCCGGACTACTACGAGCAGTACTTC.

The genes are TRBV2 and TRBJ2-7, with D perhaps TRBD1 (6 bases). Trimming stripped 7 bases from V and 2 bases from J, with 9 bases between. CDR1 is SNHLY and CDR2 is FYNNEI in the germline V gene. This CDR3 spans 12 amino acids. The CDR3 DNA follows: TGTGCCAGCAAACAGGGTACCTACGAGCAGTACTTC. Protein sequence: CASKQGTYEQYF.

This chain connects TRBV5-6 to TRBJ2-7, with TRBD1 identical over 7 bases. There are 14 residues in the CDR3. Trimming at V came to 4 bases and at J to 4 bases, leaving 8 bases not matched to a gene. Germline V gene data show CDR1 as SGHDT and CDR2 as YYEEEE. Written as DNA, the CDR3 is TGTGCCAGCAGCATCGGGTCAGGGGGATACGAGCAGTACTTC. Residues: CASSIGSGGYEQYF.

This chain links TRBV6-5 with TRBJ1-5, with no clear D. The CDR3 loop spans 16 amino acids. Trimming removed 0 bases at V and 4 bases at J, with 13 bases between. From germline, CDR1 is MNHEY and CDR2 SVGAGI. DNA of the CDR3: TGTGCCAGCAGTTACTCGTCCGGGAGAGGGAATCAGCCCCAGCATTTT. Translating gives CASSYSSGRGNQPQHF.

The gene calls are TRBV6-6 and TRBJ2-5, with D maybe TRBD1 (5 bases). V was pared by 9 bases and J by 7 bases, with 21 bases between. The CDR3 is made up of 14 amino acids. Germline V CDR1 and CDR2: MNHNY, SVGAGI (reference sequence). This CDR3 reads CARLVLGAIGTQYF. CDR3 in DNA: TGTGCCAGACTCGTCCTAGGGGCCATCGGGACCCAGTACTTC.

This chain joins TRBV27 and TRBJ2-2, with D perhaps matching TRBD1 (6 bases). The CDR3 is 14 residues long. CDR1 and CDR2 from the germline V gene are MNHEY and SMNVEV (reference sequence). Between the trimmed V and J ends, which lost 7 bases and 1 base, there was a span of 10 bases. DNA for the CDR3: TGTGCCAGCAACCCGGACAGGAACACCGGGGAGCTGTTTTTT. It is translated as CASNPDRNTGELFF.

The chain's CDR3 is CSASSGTGGSLSYEQYF. The CDR3 DNA sequence: TGCAGTGCTAGTTCCGGGACAGGGGGCTCCCTCTCCTACGAGCAGTACTTC. The gene calls are TRBV20-1 and TRBJ2-7, with 12 bases aligning to TRBD1. V shed 3 bases, J shed 0 bases, and the junction held 9 bases outside the gene matches. CDR1 is DFQATT, CDR2 SNEGSKA, per germline (reference sequence). This CDR3 has 17 residues.

This clone was detected only once. The CDR3 sequence: CASSLGAAGASPLHF. The CDR3 bases are TGTGCCAGCAGCTTGGGCGCAGCGGGCGCGTCACCCCTCCACTTT. J is TRBJ1-6 and V is TRBV5-6; D not resolved. Trimming cost V 0 bases and J 10 bases, with 14 bases left between them. The germline CDR1 and CDR2 sequences are SGHDT and YYEEEE. The CDR3 runs 15 residues.

V gene TRBV4-2 combines with J gene TRBJ1-5; tentatively, D is TRBD1 (6 bases). The CDR3 is made up of 16 amino acids. V lost 1 base, J lost 2 bases, and 12 bases lay in between. The germline V gene encodes CDR1 LGHNA and CDR2 YNFKEQ. CDR3 sequence: CASSQVMAGGNQPQHF. The DNA of the CDR3 is TGTGCCAGCAGCCAAGTTATGGCAGGGGGCAATCAGCCCCAGCATTTT.